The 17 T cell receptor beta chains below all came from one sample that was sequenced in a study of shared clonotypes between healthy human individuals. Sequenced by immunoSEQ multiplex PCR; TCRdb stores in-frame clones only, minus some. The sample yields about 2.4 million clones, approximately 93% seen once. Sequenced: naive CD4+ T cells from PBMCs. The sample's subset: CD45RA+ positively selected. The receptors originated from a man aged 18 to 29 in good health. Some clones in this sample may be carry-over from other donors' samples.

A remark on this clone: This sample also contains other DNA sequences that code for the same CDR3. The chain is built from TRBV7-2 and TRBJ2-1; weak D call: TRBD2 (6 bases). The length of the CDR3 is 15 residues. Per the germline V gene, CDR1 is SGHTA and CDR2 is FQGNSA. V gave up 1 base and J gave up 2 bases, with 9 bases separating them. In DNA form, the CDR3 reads TGTGCCAGCAGCTTAGACGGGGGACCCTACAATGAGCAGTTCTTC. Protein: CASSLDGGPYNEQFF.

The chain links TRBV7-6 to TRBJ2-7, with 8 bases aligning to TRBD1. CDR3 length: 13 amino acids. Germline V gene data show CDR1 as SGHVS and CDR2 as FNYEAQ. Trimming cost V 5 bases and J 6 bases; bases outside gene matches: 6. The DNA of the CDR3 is TGTGCCAGCAGCCCACTGACAGGGGCCGAGCAGTACTTC. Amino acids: CASSPLTGAEQYF.

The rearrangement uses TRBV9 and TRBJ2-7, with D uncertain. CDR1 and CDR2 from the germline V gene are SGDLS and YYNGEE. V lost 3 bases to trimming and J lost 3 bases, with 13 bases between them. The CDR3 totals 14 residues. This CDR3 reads CASSADISFYEQYF. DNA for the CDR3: TGTGCCAGCAGCGCTGACATTTCGTTCTACGAGCAGTACTTC.

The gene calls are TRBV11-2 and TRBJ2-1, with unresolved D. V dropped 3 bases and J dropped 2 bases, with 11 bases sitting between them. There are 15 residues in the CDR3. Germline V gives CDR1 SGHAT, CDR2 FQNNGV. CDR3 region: CASSLLLGAYNEQFF. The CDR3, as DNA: TGTGCCAGCAGCTTGCTCCTAGGCGCCTACAATGAGCAGTTCTTC.

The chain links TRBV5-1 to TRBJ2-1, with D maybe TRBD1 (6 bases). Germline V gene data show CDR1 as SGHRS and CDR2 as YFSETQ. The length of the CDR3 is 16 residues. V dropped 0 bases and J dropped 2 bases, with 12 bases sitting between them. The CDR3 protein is CASSLVLGATYNEQFF. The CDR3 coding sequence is TGCGCCAGCAGCTTGGTTTTGGGGGCGACCTACAATGAGCAGTTCTTC.

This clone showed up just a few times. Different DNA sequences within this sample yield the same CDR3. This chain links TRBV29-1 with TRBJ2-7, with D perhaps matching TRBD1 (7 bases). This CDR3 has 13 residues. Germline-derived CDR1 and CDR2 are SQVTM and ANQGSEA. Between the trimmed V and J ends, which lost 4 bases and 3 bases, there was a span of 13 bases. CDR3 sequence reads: CSVGTGGIYEQYF. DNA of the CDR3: TGCAGCGTTGGGACAGGAGGGATCTACGAGCAGTACTTC.

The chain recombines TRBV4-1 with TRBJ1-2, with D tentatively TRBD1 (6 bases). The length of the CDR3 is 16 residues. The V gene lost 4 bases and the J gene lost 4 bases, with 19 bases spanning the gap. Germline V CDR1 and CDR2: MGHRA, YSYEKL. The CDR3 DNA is TGCGCCAGCAGCCTCGGAGCAGGACAGCAAGTCTATGGCTACACCTTC. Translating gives CASSLGAGQQVYGYTF.

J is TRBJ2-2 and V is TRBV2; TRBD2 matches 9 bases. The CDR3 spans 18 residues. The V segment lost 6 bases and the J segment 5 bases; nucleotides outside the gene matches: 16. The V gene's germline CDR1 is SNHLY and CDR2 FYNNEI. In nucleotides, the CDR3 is TGTGCCAGCAGCCACTCAGGGATAGCGGGAGAACGGACCGGGGAGCTGTTTTTT. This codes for CASSHSGIAGERTGELFF.

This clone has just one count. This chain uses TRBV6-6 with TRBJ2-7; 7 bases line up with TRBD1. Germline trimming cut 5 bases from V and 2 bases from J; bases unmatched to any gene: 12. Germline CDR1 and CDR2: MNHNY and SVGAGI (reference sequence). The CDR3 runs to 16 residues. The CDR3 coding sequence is TGTGCCAGCAGTCTCCATAGGGACAGAGGCACCTACGAGCAGTACTTC. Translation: CASSLHRDRGTYEQYF.

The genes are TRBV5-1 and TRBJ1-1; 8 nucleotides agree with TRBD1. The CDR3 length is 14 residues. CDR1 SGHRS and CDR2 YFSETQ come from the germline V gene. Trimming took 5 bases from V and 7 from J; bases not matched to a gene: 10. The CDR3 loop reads CASRTGDRSLEAFF. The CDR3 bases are TGCGCCAGCAGAACCGGGGACAGGAGCCTTGAAGCTTTCTTT.

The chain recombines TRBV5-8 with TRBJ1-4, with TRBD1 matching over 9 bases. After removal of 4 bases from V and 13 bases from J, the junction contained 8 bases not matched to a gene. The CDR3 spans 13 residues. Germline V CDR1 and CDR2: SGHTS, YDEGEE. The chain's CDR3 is CASSHRDRVGLFF. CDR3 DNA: TGTGCCAGCAGCCATAGGGACAGGGTAGGACTGTTTTTT.

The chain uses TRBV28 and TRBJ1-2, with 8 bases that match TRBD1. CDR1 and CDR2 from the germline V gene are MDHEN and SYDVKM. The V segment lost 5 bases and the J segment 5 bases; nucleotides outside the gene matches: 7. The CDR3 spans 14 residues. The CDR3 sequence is CASSPGTGEYGYTF. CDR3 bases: TGTGCCAGCAGTCCGGGGACAGGTGAATATGGCTACACCTTC.

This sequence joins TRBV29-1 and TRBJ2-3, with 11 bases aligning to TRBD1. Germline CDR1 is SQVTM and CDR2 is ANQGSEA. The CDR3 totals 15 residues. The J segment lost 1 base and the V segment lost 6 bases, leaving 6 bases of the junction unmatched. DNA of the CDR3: TGCAGCGTGGCTGAGGGACAGGGGGGCACAGATACGCAGTATTTT. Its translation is CSVAEGQGGTDTQYF.

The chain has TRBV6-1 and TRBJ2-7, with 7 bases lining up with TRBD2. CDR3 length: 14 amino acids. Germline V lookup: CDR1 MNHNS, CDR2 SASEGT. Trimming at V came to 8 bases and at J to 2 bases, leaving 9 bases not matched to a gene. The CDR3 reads CASGVGGKPYEQYF. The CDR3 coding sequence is TGTGCCAGCGGGGTGGGGGGGAAACCCTACGAGCAGTACTTC.

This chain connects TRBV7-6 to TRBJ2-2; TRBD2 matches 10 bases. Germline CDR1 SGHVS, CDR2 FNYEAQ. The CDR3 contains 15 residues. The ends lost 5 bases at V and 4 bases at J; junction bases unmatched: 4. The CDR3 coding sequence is TGTGCCAGCAGCGCACCTAGCGGGAGCACCGGGGAGCTGTTTTTT. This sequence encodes CASSAPSGSTGELFF.

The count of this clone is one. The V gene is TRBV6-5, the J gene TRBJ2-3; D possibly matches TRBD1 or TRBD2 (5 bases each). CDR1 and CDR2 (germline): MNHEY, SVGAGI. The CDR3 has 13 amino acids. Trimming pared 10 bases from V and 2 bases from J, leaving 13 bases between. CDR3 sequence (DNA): TGTGCCACCCGGGGCCTAAACACAGATACGCAGTATTTT. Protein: CATRGLNTDTQYF.

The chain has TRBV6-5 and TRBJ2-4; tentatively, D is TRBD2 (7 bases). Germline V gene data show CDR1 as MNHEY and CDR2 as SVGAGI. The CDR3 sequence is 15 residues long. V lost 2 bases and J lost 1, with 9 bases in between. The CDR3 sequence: CASSYRGAAKNIQYF. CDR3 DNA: TGTGCCAGCAGTTACCGGGGGGCTGCCAAAAACATTCAGTACTTC.